The rows below give T cell receptor beta chains drawn from one sample of a study of CXCR3-negative and CXCR3-positive naive CD8 T cells. TCRdb re-analyzed the 5' RACE reads; it lists each CDR3 protein once, without DNA. This listing includes about 130,000 distinct CDR3 sequences. The sequenced sample was naive CXCR3- CD8+ T cells from blood. The source of these receptors is a human donor in good health. Some clones in this sample may be carry-over from other donors' samples. Both conserved end residues are part of each CDR3.

j_call v_call cdr3_aa
TRBJ1-2 TRBV10-2 CASSESVRPNYGYTF
TRBJ2-7 TRBV7-9 CASSTTGQGLPYEQYF
TRBJ1-1 TRBV4-1 CASRLNPGMNTEAFF
TRBJ2-3 TRBV29-1 CSVYQWEGEDTQYF
TRBJ1-1 TRBV7-9 CAIETRYTEAFF
TRBJ2-1 TRBV18 CASSPPPDSSSYNEQFF
TRBJ2-6 TRBV7-9 CASSPGFSGANVLTF
TRBJ2-1 TRBV24-1 CATSDSTGGNEQFF
TRBJ1-5 TRBV27 CASSPSGGNQPQHF
TRBJ2-3 TRBV29-1 CSVDIPHKLGYTDTQYF
TRBJ2-3 TRBV13 CASSPRNTQYF
TRBJ2-1 TRBV29-1 CSVVRQGSWDEQFF
TRBJ2-1 TRBV29-1 CSVEGGGEQFF
TRBJ2-1 TRBV28 CASRYRDYNEQFF
TRBJ2-5 TRBV20-1 CSARVDRALQETQYF
TRBJ2-7 TRBV6-1 CASSEDDGPYEQYF